The 32 T cell receptor beta chains given below trace back to one sample, sequenced in a study of CD4 T cells in relation to SARS-CoV-2 and coronaviruses. These receptors' targets are unknown. The data were produced by immunoSEQ multiplex PCR, yet TCRdb's version contains in-frame clones alone and is incomplete. Altogether over 40,000 clones are present, about 87% being singletons, with the ten largest covering around 1.3%. The sequenced sample was naive CD4+ T cells from PBMCs, cultured in vitro. The subset: naive CD4+ T cells isolated by negative enrichment. Source of these receptors: an adult with COVID-19.

This sequence joins TRBV5-1 and TRBJ2-3; 11 nucleotides match TRBD1. The CDR3 is 14 residues long. Germline-derived CDR1 and CDR2 are SGHRS and YFSETQ. V was pared by 4 bases and J by 4 bases, with 2 bases of the junction left unmatched. In DNA form, the CDR3 reads TGCGCCAGCAGCAGGGACAGGGGGTCAGATACGCAGTATTTT. It specifies CASSRDRGSDTQYF. The entire variable domain, with the rest obtained from reference TRBV5-1 and TRBJ2-3, is as follows: KAGVTQTPRYLIKTRGQQVTLSCSPISGHRSVSWYQQTPGQGLQFLFEYFSETQRNKGNFPGRFSGRQFSNSRSEMNVSTLELGDSALYLCASSRDRGSDTQYFGPGTRLTVL.

V and J are TRBV5-5 and TRBJ2-3; 14 bases align to TRBD2. Per germline, CDR1 SGHKS and CDR2 YYEKEE (reference sequence). This CDR3 is built from 17 residues. V lost 3 bases and J lost 3; bases outside the gene matches: 6. The CDR3 region is CASSWTGTSGRTDTQYF. CDR3 DNA: TGTGCCAGCAGCTGGACCGGGACTAGCGGGAGAACAGATACGCAGTATTTT.

The chain combines TRBV7-8 with TRBJ1-6; D remains ambiguous. Germline-derived CDR1 and CDR2 are SGHVS and FQNEAQ. This CDR3 has 17 amino acids. Between the trimmed V and J ends, which lost 2 bases and 9 bases, there was a span of 20 bases. CDR3 coding DNA: TGTGCCAGCAGCTTACCCCCATGGGTCCGCGTGGGTTCACCCCTCCACTTT. Protein sequence: CASSLPPWVRVGSPLHF.

The gene calls are TRBV2 and TRBJ2-3; TRBD2 might be the D (6 bases). Germline V gene lookup returns CDR1 SNHLY and CDR2 FYNNEI. Trimming left V 2 bases short and J 6 bases short, with 9 bases between. The CDR3 runs to 13 residues. The CDR3 spells CASSEIRGDTQYF. The CDR3 region has the DNA TGTGCCAGCAGTGAAATACGGGGGGATACGCAGTATTTT.

This clone showed up just once. This rearrangement joins TRBV7-2 to TRBJ2-1; 8 bases match TRBD2. V trimming: 4 bases; J trimming: 8 bases; junction bases outside the gene matches: 7. The CDR3 has 14 amino acids. Germline lookup yields CDR1 SGHTA and CDR2 FQGNSA. CDR3 coding DNA: TGTGCCAGCAGCTCCAAGCGGGAGACCGATGAGCAGTTCTTC. Amino acid sequence: CASSSKRETDEQFF.

The CDR3 loop reads CASRADFGRTDSGANVLTF. The CDR3 DNA is TGTGCCAGCAGAGCAGACTTCGGACGTACGGACTCTGGGGCCAACGTCCTGACTTTC. The chain employs TRBV7-9 and TRBJ2-6; D remains unclear. This CDR3 spans 19 amino acids. CDR1 and CDR2 from the germline V gene are SEHNR and FQNEAQ (reference sequence). V gave up 6 bases and J gave up 0 bases, with 21 bases separating them.

This clone was recorded once. The J gene is TRBJ2-7, the V gene TRBV5-1; weak D call: TRBD2 (6 bases). The germline gives CDR1 SGHRS, CDR2 YFSETQ. The CDR3 sequence is 15 residues long. Trimming stripped 0 bases from V and 7 bases from J, with 17 bases between. The CDR3 DNA reads as TGCGCCAGCAGCTTGGTAGGTAGCTGGGGAGGAGAGCAGTACTTC. Translated: CASSLVGSWGGEQYF.

The table lists this clone with a count of one. This chain joins TRBV6-5 and TRBJ1-3; D gene unclear. The V end was cut by 5 bases, the J end by 7 bases, with 18 bases between. The CDR3 has 15 residues. The germline V gene encodes CDR1 MNHEY and CDR2 SVGAGI. The CDR3 DNA follows: TGTGCCAGCAGTAGGGATTCTTTTGGGTCGAACACCATATATTTT. This encodes CASSRDSFGSNTIYF.

This rearrangement joins TRBV5-8 to TRBJ2-5, with D maybe TRBD1 (5 bases). With 6 bases removed from V and 7 bases from J, the gap between germline ends came to 19 bases. The CDR3 is made up of 14 amino acids. CDR1 and CDR2 (germline): SGHTS, YDEGEE. CDR3 sequence: CASTLMQGPVTQYF. DNA for the CDR3: TGTGCCAGCACCTTAATGCAGGGTCCTGTGACCCAGTACTTC.

The chain employs TRBV7-6 and TRBJ2-6; D unclear. V lost 0 bases and J lost 1, with 7 bases in between. Germline CDR1 is SGHVS and CDR2 is FNYEAQ. The CDR3 totals 16 residues. CDR3 sequence (DNA): TGTGCCAGCAGCTTAGCGCTGGGGTCTGGGGCCAACGTCCTGACTTTC. This codes for CASSLALGSGANVLTF.

This chain connects TRBV12-5 to TRBJ2-7; no definite D call. The germline V gene encodes CDR1 LGHNT and CDR2 FRNRAP. This CDR3 has 11 residues. V lost 11 bases and J lost 2, with 10 bases in between. CDR3 sequence: CALTIPYEQYF. The CDR3 region has the DNA TGTGCTTTGACCATCCCCTACGAGCAGTACTTC.

The rearrangement joins TRBV6-5 to TRBJ2-3; D not certain. This CDR3 comprises 13 residues. Germline assignment: CDR1 MNHEY and CDR2 SVGAGI. Trimming stripped 8 bases from V and 3 bases from J, with 12 bases between. In DNA, the CDR3 is TGTGCCAGCGACGTAGAAAGTACAGATACGCAGTATTTT. Protein product: CASDVESTDTQYF.

A single count supports this clone. The chain is built from TRBV7-6 and TRBJ2-7; TRBD2 matches 10 bases. J lost 2 bases, V lost 5 bases, and 6 bases had no gene match. This CDR3 has 15 residues. The germline gives CDR1 SGHVS, CDR2 FNYEAQ. The CDR3 loop reads CASSPRTSGTYEQYF. The DNA of the CDR3 is TGTGCCAGCAGCCCCCGGACTAGCGGCACCTACGAGCAGTACTTC.

The genes are TRBV5-1 and TRBJ2-7, with TRBD1 identical over 8 bases. J gave up 2 bases and V 5 bases, and 21 bases lay outside the gene matches. The CDR3 sequence is 19 residues long. CDR1 SGHRS and CDR2 YFSETQ come from the germline V gene. The CDR3 DNA reads as TGCGCCAGCAGATTTGGTTGGGTAGGACAGGGAAATAGGGCCTACGAGCAGTACTTC. Translated: CASRFGWVGQGNRAYEQYF.

The rearrangement links TRBV28 to TRBJ2-2; D unclear. V was trimmed by 3 bases and J by 2 bases, leaving 4 bases between them. CDR1 and CDR2 from the germline V gene are MDHEN and SYDVKM. The CDR3 has 13 amino acids. The CDR3 nucleotides read TGTGCCAGCAGTTTTAGTAACACCGGGGAGCTGTTTTTT. Amino acids: CASSFSNTGELFF.

This chain links TRBV4-1 with TRBJ2-5, with 7 bases that match TRBD2. Per the germline V gene, CDR1 is MGHRA and CDR2 is YSYEKL. V trimming: 1 base; J trimming: 4 bases; junction bases outside the gene matches: 3. The CDR3 totals 14 residues. DNA for the CDR3: TGCGCCAGCAGCCAAGTTACTAGCGTAGAGACCCAGTACTTC. It yields the protein CASSQVTSVETQYF.

The chain couples TRBV4-1 to TRBJ2-1; TRBD2 matches 10 bases. CDR3 length equals 15 residues. Unmatched junction bases numbered 4, after V lost 5 bases and J lost 3 bases. Germline V CDR1 and CDR2: MGHRA, YSYEKL. The CDR3 sequence: CASSSGTSDYNEQFF. As DNA, the CDR3 is TGCGCCAGCAGCTCCGGGACTAGCGACTACAATGAGCAGTTCTTC.

V and J are TRBV10-3 and TRBJ2-3, with 13 bases identical to TRBD2. CDR1 and CDR2 (germline): ENHRY, SYGVKD. The CDR3 consists of 19 residues. V trimming: 4 bases; J trimming: 0 bases; junction bases outside the gene matches: 10. The CDR3 coding sequence is TGTGCCATCAGTGGGGGGACGGGACTAGCGGGGTCAAGCACAGATACGCAGTATTTT. Residues: CAISGGTGLAGSSTDTQYF.

This chain links TRBV6-4 with TRBJ2-5; D is perhaps TRBD1 (5 bases). Trimming took off 4 bases at V and 2 bases at J, with 17 bases between the two ends. This CDR3 has 16 amino acids. Germline values: CDR1 MRHNA, CDR2 SNTAGT. This chain's CDR3 is CASSVQRQKRQETQYF. The CDR3 DNA reads TGTGCCAGCAGTGTACAAAGACAGAAACGTCAAGAGACCCAGTACTTC.

The chain combines TRBV4-1 with TRBJ2-7; 8 nucleotides agree with TRBD1. The V segment lost 1 base and the J segment 0 bases; nucleotides outside the gene matches: 8. The CDR3 contains 17 residues. CDR1 is MGHRA and CDR2 is YSYEKL in the germline V gene. CDR3 amino acids: CASSQAVRTGYSYEQYF. CDR3 in DNA: TGCGCCAGCAGCCAAGCAGTTCGGACAGGGTACTCCTACGAGCAGTACTTC.

The chain joins TRBV9 to TRBJ2-1; TRBD2 agrees at 7 bases. Looked up from germline, CDR1 is SGDLS and CDR2 is YYNGEE. The CDR3 loop spans 16 amino acids. The V and J ends lost 4 bases and 7 bases, in that order; junction bases with no gene match: 14. CDR3 amino acids: CASSPSGDVRGNEQFF. As DNA, the CDR3 is TGTGCCAGCAGCCCTAGCGGAGACGTACGGGGAAATGAGCAGTTCTTC.

This clone was recorded once. The chain combines TRBV7-3 with TRBJ2-1, with D maybe TRBD2 (6 bases). The CDR3 covers 14 residues. CDR1 and CDR2 from the germline V gene are SGHTA and FQGTGA. V was cut by 0 bases and J by 9 bases, with 12 bases left in between. Here the CDR3 reads CASSLTLTSTEQFF. CDR3 sequence (DNA): TGTGCCAGCAGCTTAACCCTCACTAGCACTGAGCAGTTCTTC.

This clone was counted once. The J gene is TRBJ2-5, the V gene TRBV7-9; weak D call: TRBD2 (6 bases). Germline assignment: CDR1 SEHNR and CDR2 FQNEAQ (reference sequence). V lost 0 bases and J lost 1, with 9 bases in between. The CDR3 runs to 15 residues. The CDR3 sequence is CASSLAGLSQETQYF. In DNA form, the CDR3 reads TGTGCCAGCAGCTTAGCCGGACTATCCCAAGAGACCCAGTACTTC.

The DNA of the CDR3 is TGTGCCTGGACCGGGACTAGCGGGAGTATCAGCACAGATACGCAGTATTTT. It specifies CAWTGTSGSISTDTQYF. This sequence joins TRBV30 and TRBJ2-3, with 14 bases matching TRBD2. The germline V gene encodes CDR1 GTSNPN and CDR2 SVGIG (reference sequence). J was trimmed by 0 bases and V by 4 bases; bases with no gene match: 6. CDR3 length: 17 residues.

The CDR3, as DNA: TGTGCCAGTAGTTCGGGACAGGCGGGCGAGCAGTACTTC. This gives the protein CASSSGQAGEQYF. This chain joins TRBV19 and TRBJ2-7, with TRBD1 matching over 8 bases. The CDR3 runs 13 residues. From germline, CDR1 is LNHDA and CDR2 SQIVND (reference sequence). Trimming removed 5 bases from V and 6 bases from J; junction bases left unmatched: 6.

This clone turned up a few times. The chain couples TRBV9 to TRBJ2-1; 8 nucleotides agree with TRBD2. V lost 0 bases, J lost 9 bases, and 5 bases stayed unmatched. Germline V gives CDR1 SGDLS, CDR2 YYNGEE. The CDR3 totals 14 residues. The CDR3 reads CASSVGGTSSEQFF. The CDR3 DNA reads TGTGCCAGCAGCGTAGGTGGGACTAGTAGTGAGCAGTTCTTC.

The V gene is TRBV18, the J gene TRBJ2-5, with D possibly called TRBD1 or TRBD2 (5 bases each). The CDR3 consists of 17 residues. The V gene lost 1 base and the J gene lost 3 bases, with 18 bases spanning the gap. The germline V gene has CDR1 KGHSH and CDR2 LQKENI. As DNA, the CDR3 is TGTGCCAGCTCACCACAAAAGGGAACGGGGCTAAAAGAGACCCAGTACTTC. This sequence encodes CASSPQKGTGLKETQYF.

The rearrangement joins TRBV5-1 to TRBJ1-3; 9 positions match TRBD1. Germline V lookup: CDR1 SGHRS, CDR2 YFSETQ. This CDR3 is 16 amino acids long. The V gene end was trimmed by 9 bases and the J gene end by 11 bases; junction bases not matched to a gene: 21. CDR3 DNA: TGCGCCAACCTGACCCCCAGGACAGGGGAAAATCTCGCCATATATTTT. This translates into CANLTPRTGENLAIYF.

In this sample, this clone turned up a few times. The chain combines TRBV2 with TRBJ2-2; the match to TRBD2 covers 10 bases. V trimming: 4 bases; J trimming: 0 bases; junction bases outside the gene matches: 11. The CDR3 is 19 residues long. In germline, CDR1 is SNHLY, CDR2 FYNNEI. As DNA, the CDR3 is TGTGCCAGCAGTGGGATTTGGGCTAGCGGGAGTGCGAACACCGGGGAGCTGTTTTTT. Its translation: CASSGIWASGSANTGELFF.

This clone was seen more than once but under ten times. J is TRBJ2-3 and V is TRBV19; no definite D call. The CDR3 consists of 14 residues. Trimming stripped 1 base from V and 2 bases from J, with 7 bases between. Germline-derived CDR1 and CDR2 are LNHDA and SQIVND (reference sequence). This chain's CDR3 is CASSIGPTTDTQYF. CDR3 bases: TGTGCCAGTAGTATAGGTCCGACCACAGATACGCAGTATTTT.

CDR3 amino acids: CASSYSTAGNTIYF. The CDR3 DNA is TGTGCCAGCAGTTACTCGACAGCTGGAAACACCATATATTTT. V gene TRBV6-5 combines with J gene TRBJ1-3, with TRBD1 as a possible D gene (5 bases). CDR1 and CDR2 (germline): MNHEY, SVGAGI. V was cut by 0 bases and J by 2 bases, with 5 bases left in between. The CDR3 is 14 amino acids.

V and J are TRBV30 and TRBJ2-5; TRBD2 agrees at 10 bases. CDR1 and CDR2 from the germline V gene are GTSNPN and SVGIG (reference sequence). Trimming cost V 1 base and J 7 bases; bases outside gene matches: 21. CDR3 size: 19 residues. The CDR3 sequence is CAWSAGGSSGRAGLGTQYF. The CDR3 nucleotides read TGTGCCTGGAGTGCGGGGGGGAGCAGCGGGAGGGCGGGGCTCGGGACCCAGTACTTC.